This T cell receptor beta chain came from a study of cytomegalovirus exposure and HLA in healthy donors. A word on this clone: The antigen remains undetermined.

General study results and limits: A highly shared variant cluster was judged a likely technical artifact.

The germline CDR1 and CDR2 sequences are LNHDA and SQIVND (reference sequence). The CDR3 covers 15 residues. Trimming removed 5 bases at V and 0 bases at J, with 10 bases between. A multiplex PCR was run with 60 Vbeta primers and 13 Jbeta primers. Clones were sequenced by immunoSEQ multiplex PCR, and TCRdb holds only the in-frame ones, with some missing. The table lists some 150,000 clones, about four fifths of them singletons. Sequenced: PBMCs. This sequence was found in a man aged 25 to 40 in good health and CMV-seronegative. V is TRBV19 and J is TRBJ2-2; maybe TRBD1 (6 bases). CDR3 sequence (DNA): TGTGCCAGTAGTGCTCGGGACACGAACACCGGGGAGCTGTTTTTT. Translated: CASSARDTNTGELFF.